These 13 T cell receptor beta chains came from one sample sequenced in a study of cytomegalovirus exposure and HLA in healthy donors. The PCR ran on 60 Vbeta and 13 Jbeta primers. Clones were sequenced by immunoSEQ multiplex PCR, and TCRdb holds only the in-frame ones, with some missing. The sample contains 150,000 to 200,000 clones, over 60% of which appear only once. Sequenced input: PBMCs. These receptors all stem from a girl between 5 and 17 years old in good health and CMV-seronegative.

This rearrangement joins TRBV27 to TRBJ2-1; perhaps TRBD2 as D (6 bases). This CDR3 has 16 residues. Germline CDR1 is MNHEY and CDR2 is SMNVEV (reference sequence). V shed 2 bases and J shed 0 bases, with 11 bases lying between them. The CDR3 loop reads CASSLRRGSSYNEQFF. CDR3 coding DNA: TGTGCCAGCAGTTTACGGCGGGGTTCCTCCTACAATGAGCAGTTCTTC.

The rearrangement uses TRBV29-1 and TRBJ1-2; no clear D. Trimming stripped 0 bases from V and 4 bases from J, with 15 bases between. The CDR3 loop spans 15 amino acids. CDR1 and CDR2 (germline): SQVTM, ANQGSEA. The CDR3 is CSVEDGLDTSYGYTF. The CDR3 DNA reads TGCAGCGTTGAAGATGGGCTGGATACCTCCTATGGCTACACCTTC.

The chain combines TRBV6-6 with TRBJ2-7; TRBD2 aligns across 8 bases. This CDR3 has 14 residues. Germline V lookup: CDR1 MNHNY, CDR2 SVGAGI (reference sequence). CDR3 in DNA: TGTGTCACCAGAGCGGGGGAGAACTCCTACGAGCAGTACTTC. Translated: CVTRAGENSYEQYF.

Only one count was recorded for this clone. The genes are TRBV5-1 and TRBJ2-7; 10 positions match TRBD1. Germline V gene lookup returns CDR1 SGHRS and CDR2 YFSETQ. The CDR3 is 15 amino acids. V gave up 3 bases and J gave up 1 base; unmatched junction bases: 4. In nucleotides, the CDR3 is TGCGCCAGCAGCTCCCGGGACAGGGGTTCCTACGAGCAGTACTTC. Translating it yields CASSSRDRGSYEQYF.

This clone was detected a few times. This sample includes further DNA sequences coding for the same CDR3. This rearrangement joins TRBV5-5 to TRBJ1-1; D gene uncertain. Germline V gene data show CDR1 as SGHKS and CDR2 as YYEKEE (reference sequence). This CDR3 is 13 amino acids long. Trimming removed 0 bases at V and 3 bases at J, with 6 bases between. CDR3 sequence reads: CASSLETDTEAFF. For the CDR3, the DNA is TGTGCCAGCAGCTTGGAAACAGACACTGAAGCTTTCTTT.

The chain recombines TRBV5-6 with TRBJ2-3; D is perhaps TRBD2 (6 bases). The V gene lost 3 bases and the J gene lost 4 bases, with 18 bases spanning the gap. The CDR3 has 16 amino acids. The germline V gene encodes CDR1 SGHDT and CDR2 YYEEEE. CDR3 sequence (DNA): TGTGCCAGCAGCTCTACGGGAGCCACGGCCGCAGATACGCAGTATTTT. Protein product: CASSSTGATAADTQYF.

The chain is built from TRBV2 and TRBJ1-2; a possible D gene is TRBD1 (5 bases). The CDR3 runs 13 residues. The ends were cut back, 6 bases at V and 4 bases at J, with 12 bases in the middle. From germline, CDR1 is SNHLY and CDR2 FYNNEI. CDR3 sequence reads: CASRLGGVYGYTF. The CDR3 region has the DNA TGTGCCAGCAGACTGGGGGGGGTCTATGGCTACACCTTC.

The CDR3 protein is CASSRGLAGEQFF. The CDR3 bases are TGCGCCAGCAGCCGGGGACTAGCGGGGGAGCAGTTCTTC. The chain is built from TRBV5-1 and TRBJ2-1; 13 nucleotides match TRBD2. The J segment lost 10 bases and the V segment lost 4 bases, leaving 2 bases of the junction unmatched. Germline V gene lookup returns CDR1 SGHRS and CDR2 YFSETQ. There are 13 residues in the CDR3.

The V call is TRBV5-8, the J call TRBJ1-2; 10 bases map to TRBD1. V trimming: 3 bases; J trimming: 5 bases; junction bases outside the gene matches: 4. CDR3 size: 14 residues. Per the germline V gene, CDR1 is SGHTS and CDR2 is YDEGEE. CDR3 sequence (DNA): TGTGCCAGCAGCTACCGGGACAGGGGATATGGCTACACCTTC. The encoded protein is CASSYRDRGYGYTF.

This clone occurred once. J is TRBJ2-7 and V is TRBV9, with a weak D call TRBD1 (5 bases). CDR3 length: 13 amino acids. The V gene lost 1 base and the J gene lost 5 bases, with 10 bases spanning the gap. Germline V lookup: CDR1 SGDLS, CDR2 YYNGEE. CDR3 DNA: TGTGCCAGCAGCGTATCGCAGGGCGACGAGCAGTACTTC. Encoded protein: CASSVSQGDEQYF.

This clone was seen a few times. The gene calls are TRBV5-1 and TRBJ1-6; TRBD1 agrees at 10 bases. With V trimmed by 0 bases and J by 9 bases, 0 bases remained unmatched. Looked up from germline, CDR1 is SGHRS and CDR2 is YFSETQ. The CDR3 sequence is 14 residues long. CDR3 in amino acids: CASSLGTGGSPLHF. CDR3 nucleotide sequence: TGCGCCAGCAGCTTGGGGACAGGGGGTTCACCCCTCCACTTT.

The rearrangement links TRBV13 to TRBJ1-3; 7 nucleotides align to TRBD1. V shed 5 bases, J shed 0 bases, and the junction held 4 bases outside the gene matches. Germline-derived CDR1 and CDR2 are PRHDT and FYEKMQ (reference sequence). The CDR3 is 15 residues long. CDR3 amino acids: CASSAGTASGNTIYF. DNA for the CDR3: TGTGCCAGCAGCGCCGGGACAGCCTCTGGAAACACCATATATTTT.

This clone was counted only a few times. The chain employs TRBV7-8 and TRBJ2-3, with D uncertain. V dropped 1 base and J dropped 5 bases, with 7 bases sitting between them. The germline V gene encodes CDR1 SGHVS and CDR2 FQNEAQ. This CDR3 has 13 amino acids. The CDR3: CASSLGRLDTQYF. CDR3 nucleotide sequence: TGTGCCAGCAGCTTAGGCCGACTAGATACGCAGTATTTT.